Included here is one T cell receptor (beta chain) sequence, with context. Its specificity is not known. The data derive from a study of identical twins. MiXCR was run by TCRdb on the 5' RACE reads, yielding one entry per CDR3 protein. This sample yields 500,000 or so distinct CDR3 sequences, of which more than 13% are seen a single time; 0.95% to 1% belongs to the top ten. Deletions cut 2 bases from V and 2 bases from J, with 7 bases between. Per the germline V gene, CDR1 is DFQATT and CDR2 is SNEGSKA (reference sequence). The CDR3 has 12 amino acids. Broader study findings: Zero-insertion results could be subject to partial confounding by invariant MAIT and iNKT cells.

These records were also assigned to another study, of yellow fever vaccine responses in identical twins.

The chain is built from TRBV20-1 and TRBJ2-7; no reliable D call. The clonotype comes from a woman younger than 30 in good health. The sequenced sample consisted of CD4+ T cells sorted from blood. The chain's CDR3 is CSARIETYEQYF. The CDR3 region has the DNA TGCAGTGCTAGAATAGAAACCTACGAGCAGTACTTC.